Below, one T cell receptor (beta chain) is given with its context. This specimen belongs to a study of blood T cells in healthy people across ages. Looking at the study overall: Template-switching capture recovered about one barcoded beta molecule per two T cells.

A J-beta primer mix and a sample-barcoded 5' primer were used in a second PCR of roughly 6 to 11 cycles. TCRdb re-analysed the 5' RACE reads in MiXCR, keeping a single row per CDR3 protein. The sample has around 1.5 million distinct CDR3 sequences, around two fifths seen once; the top ten hold roughly 7.9%. The CDR3 has 14 residues. The germline V and J ends were trimmed by 1 base and 3 bases, with 9 bases remaining between them. Per germline, CDR1 SGHAT and CDR2 FQNNGV. The origin of this receptor is a woman younger than 30 in good health. This chain connects TRBV11-2 to TRBJ1-1; D not resolved. The sample was blood. Here the CDR3 DNA reads TGTGCCAGCAGCTTAGTACTGTCATACACTGAAGCTTTCTTT. It codes for CASSLVLSYTEAFF. Together with reference TRBV11-2 and TRBJ1-1, the CDR3 gives the full variable domain: EAGVAQSPRYKIIEKRQSVAFWCNPISGHATLYWYQQILGQGPKLLIQFQNNGVVDDSQLPKDRFSAERLKGVDSTLKIQPAKLEDSAVYLCASSLVLSYTEAFFGQGTRLTVV.